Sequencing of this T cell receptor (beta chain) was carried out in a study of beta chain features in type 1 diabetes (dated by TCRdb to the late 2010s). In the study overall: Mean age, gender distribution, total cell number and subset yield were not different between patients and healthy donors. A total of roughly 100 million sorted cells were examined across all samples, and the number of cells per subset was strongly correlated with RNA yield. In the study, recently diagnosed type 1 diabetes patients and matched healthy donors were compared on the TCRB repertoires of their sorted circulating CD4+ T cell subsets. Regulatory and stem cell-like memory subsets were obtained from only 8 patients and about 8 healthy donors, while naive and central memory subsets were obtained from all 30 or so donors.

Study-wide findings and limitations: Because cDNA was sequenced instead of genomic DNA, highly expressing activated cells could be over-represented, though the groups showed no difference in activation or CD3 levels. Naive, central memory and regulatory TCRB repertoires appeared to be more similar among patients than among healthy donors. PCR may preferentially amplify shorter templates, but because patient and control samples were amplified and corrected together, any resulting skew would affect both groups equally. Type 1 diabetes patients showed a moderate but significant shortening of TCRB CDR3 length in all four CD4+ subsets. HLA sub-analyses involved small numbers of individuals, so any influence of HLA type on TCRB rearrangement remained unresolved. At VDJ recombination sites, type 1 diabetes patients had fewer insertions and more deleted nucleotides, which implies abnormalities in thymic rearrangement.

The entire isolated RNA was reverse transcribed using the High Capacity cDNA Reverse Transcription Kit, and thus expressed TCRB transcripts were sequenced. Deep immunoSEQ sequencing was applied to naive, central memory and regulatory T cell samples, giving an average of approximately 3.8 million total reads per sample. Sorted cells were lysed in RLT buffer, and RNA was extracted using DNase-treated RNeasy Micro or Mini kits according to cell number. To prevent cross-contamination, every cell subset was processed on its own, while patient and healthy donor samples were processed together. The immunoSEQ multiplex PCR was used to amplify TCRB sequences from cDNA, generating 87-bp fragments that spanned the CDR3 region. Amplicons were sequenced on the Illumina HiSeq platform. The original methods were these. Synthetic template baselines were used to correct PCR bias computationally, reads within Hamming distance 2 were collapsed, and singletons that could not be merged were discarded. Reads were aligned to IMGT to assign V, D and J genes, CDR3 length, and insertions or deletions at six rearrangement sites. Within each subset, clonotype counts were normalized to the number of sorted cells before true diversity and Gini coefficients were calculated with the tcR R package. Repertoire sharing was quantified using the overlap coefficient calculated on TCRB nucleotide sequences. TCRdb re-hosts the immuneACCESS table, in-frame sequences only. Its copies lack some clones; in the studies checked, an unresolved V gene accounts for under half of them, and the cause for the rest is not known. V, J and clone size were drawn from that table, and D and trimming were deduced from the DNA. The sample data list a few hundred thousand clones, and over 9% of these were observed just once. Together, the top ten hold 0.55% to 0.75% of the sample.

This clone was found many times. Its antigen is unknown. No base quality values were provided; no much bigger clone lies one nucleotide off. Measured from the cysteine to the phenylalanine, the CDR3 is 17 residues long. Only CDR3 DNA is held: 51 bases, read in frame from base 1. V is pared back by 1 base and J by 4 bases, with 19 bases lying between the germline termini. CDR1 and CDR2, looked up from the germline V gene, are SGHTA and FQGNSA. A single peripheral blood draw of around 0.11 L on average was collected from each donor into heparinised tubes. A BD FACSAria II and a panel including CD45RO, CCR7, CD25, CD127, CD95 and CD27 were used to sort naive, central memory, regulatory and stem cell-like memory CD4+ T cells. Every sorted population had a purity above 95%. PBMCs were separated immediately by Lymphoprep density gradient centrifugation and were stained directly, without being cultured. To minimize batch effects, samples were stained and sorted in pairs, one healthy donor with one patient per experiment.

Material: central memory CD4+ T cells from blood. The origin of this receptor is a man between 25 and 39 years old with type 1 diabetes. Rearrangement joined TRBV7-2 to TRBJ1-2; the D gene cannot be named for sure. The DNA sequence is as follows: TGTGCCAGCAGCTTAGAATTTATGGGGTTAATGGCCTATGGCTACACCTTC. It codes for CASSLEFMGLMAYGYTF.